These 26 T cell receptor beta chains share one sample of origin, sequenced in a study of blood T cell repertoires in COVID-19. Assay used: immunoSEQ multiplex PCR; TCRdb lists only in-frame clones, some missing. The sample carries approximately 63,000 clones, 90% to 95% recorded once. The sample comprised peripheral blood. The receptors shown here come from a human donor in a cohort sampled during active COVID-19.

The chain combines TRBV19 with TRBJ1-5; D perhaps matches TRBD1 (5 bases). Germline CDR1 reads LNHDA; CDR2 reads SQIVND (reference sequence). This CDR3 is built from 15 residues. Trimming removed 3 bases at V and 7 bases at J, with 16 bases between. The CDR3 DNA sequence: TGTGCCAGTAGTATCATGCCGCAGGGCGACCAGCCCCAGCATTTT. Its translation is CASSIMPQGDQPQHF.

The CDR3 coding sequence is TGTGCCAGTCACGAGGGGACAGGGGCAAATGAGCAGTTCTTC. Its translation: CASHEGTGANEQFF. The rearrangement links TRBV19 to TRBJ2-1; 10 bases align to TRBD1. The CDR3 is 14 residues long. J was trimmed by 7 bases and V by 8 bases; bases with no gene match: 8. Germline CDR1 reads LNHDA; CDR2 reads SQIVND (reference sequence). Based on the CDR3 plus reference TRBV19 and TRBJ2-1, the full variable domain is DGGITQSPKYLFRKEGQNVTLSCEQNLNHDAMYWYRQDPGQGLRLIYYSQIVNDFQKGDIAEGYSVSREKKESFPLTVTSAQKNPTAFYLCASHEGTGANEQFFGPGTRLTVL.

The rearrangement links TRBV3-1 (or the pseudogene TRBV3-2) to TRBJ2-7; possible D gene TRBD2, 6 bases. Germline V gene lookup returns CDR1 LGHDT and CDR2 YNNKEL (reference sequence). This CDR3 has 14 amino acids. The ends were cut back, 3 bases at V and 4 bases at J, with 13 bases in the middle. CDR3 nucleotides: TGTGCCAGCAGCCAGGGGACTGCCATATACGAGCAGTACTTC. This encodes CASSQGTAIYEQYF.

The CDR3 DNA reads as TGTGCCAGCAGCCTTAACGGGGAGACTGAAGCTTTCTTT. Amino acid sequence: CASSLNGETEAFF. V and J are TRBV11-2 and TRBJ1-1; no clear D. In germline, CDR1 is SGHAT, CDR2 FQNNGV. Trimming cost V 5 bases and J 5 bases, with 12 bases left between them. This CDR3 region has 13 residues.

The rearrangement uses TRBV20-1 and TRBJ2-1, with TRBD2 matching over 8 bases. V shed 3 bases, J shed 4 bases, and the junction held 5 bases outside the gene matches. CDR1 is DFQATT and CDR2 is SNEGSKA in the germline V gene (reference sequence). This CDR3 region has 14 residues. The CDR3, as DNA: TGCAGTGCTAGTACGGGAGGGGTTTACAATGAGCAGTTCTTC. This sequence encodes CSASTGGVYNEQFF.

V usage is TRBV2 and J usage is TRBJ2-7; tentative D call: TRBD1 (6 bases). Looked up from germline, CDR1 is SNHLY and CDR2 is FYNNEI. V was pared by 6 bases and J by 4 bases, with 16 bases between. This CDR3 contains 14 residues. The CDR3 nucleotides are TGTGCCAGCAGCGAAACTACAGGGTTGTACGAGCAGTACTTC. It is translated as CASSETTGLYEQYF.

In this sample, this clone turned up once. This chain links TRBV11-1 with TRBJ2-7; D might be TRBD1 (5 bases). CDR1 SGHAT and CDR2 FQDESV come from the germline V gene (reference sequence). The CDR3 consists of 14 residues. V dropped 3 bases and J dropped 6 bases, with 15 bases sitting between them. The CDR3, as DNA: TGTGCCAGCAGCTTGGTGGGTAACAGGCGCGAGCAGTACTTC. Translated: CASSLVGNRREQYF.

The chain joins TRBV3-1 (or the pseudogene TRBV3-2) to TRBJ2-1; D ambiguous. The CDR3 totals 12 residues. Trimming pared 4 bases from V and 5 bases from J, leaving 6 bases between. Germline CDR1 is LGHDT and CDR2 is YNNKEL (reference sequence). The CDR3 reads CASSLHDNEQFF. For the CDR3, the DNA is TGTGCCAGCAGCCTACATGACAATGAGCAGTTCTTC.

The chain employs TRBV6-5 and TRBJ1-1; 10 bases fit TRBD1. This CDR3 region has 15 residues. V shed 7 bases, J shed 2 bases, and the junction held 7 bases outside the gene matches. The germline V gene has CDR1 MNHEY and CDR2 SVGAGI. CDR3 DNA sequence: TGTGCCAGCATGGGGGACAGGGGCCTTAACACTGAAGCTTTCTTT. As protein: CASMGDRGLNTEAFF.

This chain connects TRBV7-2 to TRBJ2-2, with TRBD2 matching 11 bases. The CDR3 runs 19 residues. Per the germline V gene, CDR1 is SGHTA and CDR2 is FQGNSA. V dropped 4 bases and J dropped 1; count of bases not matched to a gene: 11. For the CDR3, the DNA is TGTGCCAGCAGCTACAGCCTTATGCTAGCGGGGGGGAACACCGGGGAGCTGTTTTTT. As protein: CASSYSLMLAGGNTGELFF.

The gene calls are TRBV10-3 and TRBJ2-1; 10 nucleotides agree with TRBD2. The CDR3 is made up of 16 amino acids. Trimming cost V 2 bases and J 2 bases; bases outside gene matches: 3. CDR1 is ENHRY, CDR2 SYGVKD, per germline. The CDR3 sequence is CAISETSGVPYNEQFF. CDR3 sequence (DNA): TGTGCCATCAGTGAGACTAGCGGGGTCCCCTACAATGAGCAGTTCTTC.

This clone occurred a few times. The rearrangement links TRBV5-1 to TRBJ2-7, with 7 positions matching TRBD1. Germline trimming cut 2 bases from V and 3 bases from J; bases unmatched to any gene: 8. CDR1 is SGHRS and CDR2 is YFSETQ in the germline V gene. The CDR3 runs to 15 residues. The CDR3 DNA sequence: TGCGCCAGCAGCTTAACTACGGGACAGATCTACGAGCAGTACTTC. Its protein product is CASSLTTGQIYEQYF.

In its sample, this clone was seen once. The gene calls are TRBV6-5 and TRBJ1-2; 9 bases map to TRBD1. Per the germline V gene, CDR1 is MNHEY and CDR2 is SVGAGI. Trimming took 7 bases from V and 8 from J; bases not matched to a gene: 8. The CDR3 length is 13 residues. As DNA, the CDR3 is TGTGCCAGCACTCCTAACAGGGGGCAAGGCTACACCTTC. It yields the protein CASTPNRGQGYTF.

The chain couples TRBV2 to TRBJ1-1; the D is unclear. The CDR3 sequence is 11 residues long. Trimming shortened V by 7 bases and J by 2 bases, and 5 bases separated the two germline ends. CDR1 is SNHLY, CDR2 FYNNEI, per germline. The CDR3 sequence is CASNLNTEAFF. DNA of the CDR3: TGTGCCAGCAATTTAAACACTGAAGCTTTCTTT.

The CDR3 DNA follows: TGCGCCAGCAGCCAAGACAGGGAATTTAATTCACCCCTCCACTTT. It codes for CASSQDREFNSPLHF. The gene calls are TRBV4-1 and TRBJ1-6; TRBD1 might be the D (5 bases). The CDR3 length is 15 residues. Between the trimmed V and J ends, which lost 0 bases and 6 bases, there was a span of 9 bases. Germline-derived CDR1 and CDR2 are MGHRA and YSYEKL.

This clone was seen a handful of times. The genes are TRBV29-1 and TRBJ1-1; D not certain. Trimming stripped 7 bases from V and 2 bases from J, with 8 bases between. The CDR3 runs 11 residues. Germline V gene sequence: CDR1 SQVTM, CDR2 ANQGSEA. Here the CDR3 DNA reads TGCAGCGAGCGGACTAACACTGAAGCTTTCTTT. It translates to CSERTNTEAFF.

This sequence joins TRBV28 and TRBJ2-1; 7 positions match TRBD1. The CDR3 is 16 residues long. CDR1 and CDR2 from the germline V gene are MDHEN and SYDVKM. V trimming: 4 bases; J trimming: 5 bases; junction bases outside the gene matches: 11. CDR3 protein: CASSSPDRITDNEQFF. Here the CDR3 DNA reads TGTGCCAGCAGTTCCCCGGACAGGATCACCGACAATGAGCAGTTCTTC.

This clone came up once. The CDR3, as DNA: TGCGCCAGCAGTGGACTAGCGGGGGTAAATGAGCAGTTCTTC. It yields the protein CASSGLAGVNEQFF. The chain links TRBV10-2 to TRBJ2-1; TRBD2 matches at 12 bases. The CDR3 consists of 14 residues. Trimming removed 4 bases from V and 7 bases from J; junction bases left unmatched: 2. Germline V gives CDR1 WSHSY, CDR2 SAAADI.

This chain joins TRBV28 and TRBJ1-4; 7 positions match TRBD1. The CDR3 spans 13 residues. CDR1 is MDHEN and CDR2 is SYDVKM in the germline V gene. The V segment lost 8 bases and the J segment 8 bases; nucleotides outside the gene matches: 8. The CDR3 DNA is TGTGCCAGCGTACGACAGGGAGAGGAAAAACTGTTTTTT. Translated: CASVRQGEEKLFF.

The CDR3, as DNA: TGTGCCAGCAGCCGGGGACAGGGGGTTCAGCCCCAGCATTTT. This translates into CASSRGQGVQPQHF. The chain recombines TRBV7-2 with TRBJ1-5, with 11 bases that match TRBD1. This CDR3 has 14 residues. The V segment lost 5 bases and the J segment 6 bases; nucleotides outside the gene matches: 3. Germline V gene lookup returns CDR1 SGHTA and CDR2 FQGNSA.

This clone occurred once. The chain joins TRBV30 to TRBJ2-3; TRBD2 matches at 13 bases. After removal of 0 bases from V and 5 bases from J, the junction contained 8 bases not matched to a gene. Looked up from germline, CDR1 is GTSNPN and CDR2 is SVGIG (reference sequence). The CDR3 totals 17 residues. For the CDR3, the DNA is TGTGCCTGGAGTGTAACTAGCGGGGGGGTGAGTGGAGATACGCAGTATTTT. It yields the protein CAWSVTSGGVSGDTQYF.

V and J are TRBV6-5 and TRBJ2-1; TRBD2 is a possible D gene (6 bases). CDR3 length: 13 residues. Germline V gene sequence: CDR1 MNHEY, CDR2 SVGAGI. The V end was cut by 4 bases, the J end by 7 bases, with 11 bases between. CDR3 in amino acids: CASSLVEGNEQFF. CDR3 bases: TGTGCCAGCAGTTTAGTGGAGGGGAATGAGCAGTTCTTC.

The CDR3 nucleotides read TGTGCCTGGAGACAAGCGGGAGCCTACGAGCAGTACTTC. It is translated as CAWRQAGAYEQYF. This chain uses TRBV30 with TRBJ2-7, with 8 bases that match TRBD2. Germline-derived CDR1 and CDR2 are GTSNPN and SVGIG (reference sequence). V dropped 3 bases and J dropped 2; count of bases not matched to a gene: 3. CDR3 length: 13 residues.

This chain joins TRBV7-3 and TRBJ1-1; maybe TRBD1 (6 bases). The CDR3 is 16 amino acids. The germline V gene has CDR1 SGHTA and CDR2 FQGTGA. V shed 1 base and J shed 0 bases, with 12 bases lying between them. The CDR3 DNA reads TGTGCCAGCAGCTTAAGGGCAGGGGCCATGAACACTGAAGCTTTCTTT. Translated: CASSLRAGAMNTEAFF.

V and J are TRBV7-2 and TRBJ2-7; no clear D. CDR1 and CDR2 from the germline V gene are SGHTA and FQGNSA. CDR3 length: 15 amino acids. V was pared by 1 base and J by 3 bases, with 13 bases between. DNA for the CDR3: TGTGCCAGCAGCTTAGTCGGCGGTCCCGGCTACGAGCAGTACTTC. This gives the protein CASSLVGGPGYEQYF.

The chain uses TRBV2 and TRBJ2-4, with a possible D match to TRBD2 (5 bases). V gave up 3 bases and J gave up 6 bases, with 12 bases separating them. This CDR3 spans 14 amino acids. CDR1 and CDR2 (germline): SNHLY, FYNNEI. Written as DNA, the CDR3 is TGTGCCAGCAGTGATTTATTCCGGGGAAACATTCAGTACTTC. Translation: CASSDLFRGNIQYF. Complete variable domain (other parts from reference TRBV2 and TRBJ2-4): EPEVTQTPSHQVTQMGQEVILRCVPISNHLYFYWYRQILGQKVEFLVSFYNNEISEKSEIFDDQFSVERPDGSNFTLKIRSTKLEDSAMYFCASSDLFRGNIQYFGAGTRLSVL.